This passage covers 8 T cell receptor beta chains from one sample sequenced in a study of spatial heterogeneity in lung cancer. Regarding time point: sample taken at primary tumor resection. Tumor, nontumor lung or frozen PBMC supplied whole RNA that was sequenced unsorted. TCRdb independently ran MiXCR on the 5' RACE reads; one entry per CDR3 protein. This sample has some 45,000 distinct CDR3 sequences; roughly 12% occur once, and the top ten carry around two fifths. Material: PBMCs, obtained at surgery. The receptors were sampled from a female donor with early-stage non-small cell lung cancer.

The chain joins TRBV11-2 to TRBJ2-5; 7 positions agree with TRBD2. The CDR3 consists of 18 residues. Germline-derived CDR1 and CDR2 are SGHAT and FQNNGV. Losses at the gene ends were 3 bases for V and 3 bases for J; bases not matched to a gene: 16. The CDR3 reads CASSFRGLTSWGKETQYF. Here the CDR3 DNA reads TGTGCCAGCAGCTTTCGGGGACTGACTAGCTGGGGGAAAGAGACCCAGTACTTC. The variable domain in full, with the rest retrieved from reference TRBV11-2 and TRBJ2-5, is EAGVAQSPRYKIIEKRQSVAFWCNPISGHATLYWYQQILGQGPKLLIQFQNNGVVDDSQLPKDRFSAERLKGVDSTLKIQPAKLEDSAVYLCASSFRGLTSWGKETQYFGPGTRLLVL.

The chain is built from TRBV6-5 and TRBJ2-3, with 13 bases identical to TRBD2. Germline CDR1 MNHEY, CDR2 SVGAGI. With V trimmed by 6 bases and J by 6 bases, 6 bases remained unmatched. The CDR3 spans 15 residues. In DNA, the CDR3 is TGTGCCAGCAGCTGGACTAGCGGGGGACCGGATACGCAGTATTTT. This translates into CASSWTSGGPDTQYF.

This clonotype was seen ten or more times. This CDR3 is CSASPRGGYRADTQYF. CDR3 in DNA: TGCAGTGCAAGCCCAAGGGGAGGGTATCGGGCAGATACGCAGTATTTT. The chain uses TRBV20-1 and TRBJ2-3; 7 bases are a match to TRBD2. The CDR3 is made up of 16 amino acids. The germline CDR1 and CDR2 sequences are DFQATT and SNEGSKA (reference sequence). After removal of 6 bases from V and 4 bases from J, the junction contained 16 bases not matched to a gene.

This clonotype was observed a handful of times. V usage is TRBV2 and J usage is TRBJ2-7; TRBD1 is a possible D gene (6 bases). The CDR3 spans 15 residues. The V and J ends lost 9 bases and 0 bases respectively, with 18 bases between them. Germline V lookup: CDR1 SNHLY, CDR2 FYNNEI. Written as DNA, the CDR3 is TGTGCCAGGGGTCCTGGGGGCTGGCACTCCTACGAGCAGTACTTC. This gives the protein CARGPGGWHSYEQYF. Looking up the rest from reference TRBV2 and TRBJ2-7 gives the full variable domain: EPEVTQTPSHQVTQMGQEVILRCVPISNHLYFYWYRQILGQKVEFLVSFYNNEISEKSEIFDDQFSVERPDGSNFTLKIRSTKLEDSAMYFCARGPGGWHSYEQYFGPGTRLTVT.

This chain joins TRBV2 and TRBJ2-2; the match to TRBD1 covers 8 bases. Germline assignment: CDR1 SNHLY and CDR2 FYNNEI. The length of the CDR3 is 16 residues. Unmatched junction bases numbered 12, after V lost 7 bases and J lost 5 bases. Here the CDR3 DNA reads TGTGCCAGCACCAGCACCCCGACAGGGGCAACCGGGGAGCTGTTTTTT. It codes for CASTSTPTGATGELFF.

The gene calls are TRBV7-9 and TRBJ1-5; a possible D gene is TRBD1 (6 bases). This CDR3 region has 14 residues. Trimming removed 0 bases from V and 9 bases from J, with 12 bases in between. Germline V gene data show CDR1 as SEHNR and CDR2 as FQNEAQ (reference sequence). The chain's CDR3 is CASSLAGAVRPQHF. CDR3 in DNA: TGTGCCAGCAGCTTAGCGGGGGCGGTGAGGCCCCAGCATTTT.

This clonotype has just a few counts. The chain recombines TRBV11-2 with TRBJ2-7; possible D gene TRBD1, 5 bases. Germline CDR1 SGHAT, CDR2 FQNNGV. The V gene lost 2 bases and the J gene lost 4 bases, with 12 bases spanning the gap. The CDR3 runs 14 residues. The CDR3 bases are TGTGCCAGCAGCTTAATAGGGGCAGCATACGAGCAGTACTTC. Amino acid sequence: CASSLIGAAYEQYF.

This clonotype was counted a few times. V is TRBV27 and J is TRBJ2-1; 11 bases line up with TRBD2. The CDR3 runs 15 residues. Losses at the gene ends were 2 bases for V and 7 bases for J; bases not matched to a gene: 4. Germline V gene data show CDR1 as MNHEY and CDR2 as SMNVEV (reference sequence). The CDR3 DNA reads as TGTGCCAGCAGTTTAAGTAGCGGGGGGGTTAATGAGCAGTTCTTC. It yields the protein CASSLSSGGVNEQFF.